Below, 21 T cell receptor beta chains from the same sample are listed, as sequenced in a study of T cells in women clearing cervical HPV infection. TCRdb keeps only in-frame clones here, not all; method: immunoSEQ multiplex PCR. This listing includes around 22,000 clones. Sequencing input: blood buffy coat. These receptors were obtained from a woman aged 18 to 75 with a cervical HPV16 infection that either progressed to CIN3+ or cleared (not recorded which).

Note on this clone: The DNA ends 3 residues before the CDR3 does, and the rest of the CDR3 is filled in from the germline J gene. The J gene is TRBJ2-1, the V gene TRBV29-1; tentative D call: TRBD2 (6 bases). Germline loops: CDR1 SQVTM, CDR2 ANQGSEA. The CDR3 consists of 13 residues. The V gene lost 3 bases and the J gene lost 4 bases, with 10 bases spanning the gap. The DNA read from the CDR3 is TGCAGCGTTGATTTCGCGGGATACAATGAG. Translated: CSVDFAGYNE. The complete CDR3 reads CSVDFAGYNEQFF.

To note about this clone: The sequenced fragment ends 3 residues before the CDR3 boundary, so the rest is inferred from the germline J gene. V usage is TRBV5-1 and J usage is TRBJ1-1, with D maybe TRBD1 (5 bases). Trimming shortened V by 3 bases and J by 4 bases, and 13 bases separated the two germline ends. The CDR3 is 14 residues long. Germline loops: CDR1 SGHRS, CDR2 YFSETQ. The part of the CDR3 DNA that was read is TGCGCCAGCAGCTCCACAGAGGGGAGCACTGAA. Amino acids: CASSSTEGSTE. In full, the CDR3 reads CASSSTEGSTEAFF.

Of note for this clone: Sequencing ends 3 residues short of the CDR3 end; the germline J gene provides the rest. This chain uses TRBV20-1 with TRBJ2-3, with 10 bases identical to TRBD2. Germline assignment: CDR1 DFQATT and CDR2 SNEGSKA (reference sequence). The CDR3 runs 16 residues. The V and J ends lost 2 bases and 3 bases, in that order; junction bases with no gene match: 8. CDR3 amino acids: CSARIRTSGVTDTQYF. Incomplete CDR3 DNA: TGCAGTGCTAGAATTCGTACTAGCGGGGTAACAGATACG.

A note on this clone: Read coverage stops 3 residues before the CDR3 terminus; the germline J gene supplies the remainder. The genes are TRBV18 and TRBJ2-7; 7 bases fit TRBD1. This CDR3 region has 14 residues. The junction had 6 bases not matched to a gene; V was cut back by 1 base and J by 6 bases. Looked up from germline, CDR1 is KGHSH and CDR2 is LQKENI. Incomplete CDR3 DNA: TGTGCCAGCTCACCACAGGGGGCGCGGGTCGAG. Its translation is CASSPQGARVE. In full, the CDR3 is CASSPQGARVEQYF.

A remark on this clone: Sequencing ends 3 residues short of the CDR3 end; the germline J gene provides the rest. This chain connects TRBV30 to TRBJ2-4, with D possibly matching TRBD2 (5 bases). Per the germline V gene, CDR1 is GTSNPN and CDR2 is SVGIG (reference sequence). The CDR3 length is 11 residues. The part of the CDR3 DNA that was read is TGTGCCTGGAGTATTGACTATGGT. This gives the protein CAWSIDYG. The CDR3 in its entirety is CAWSIDYGQYF.

A remark on this clone: The CDR3 extends 3 residues past the end of the read, so its final part is completed from the germline J gene. This sequence joins TRBV4-2 and TRBJ2-2, with 8 bases lining up with TRBD2. The CDR3 is made up of 16 amino acids. CDR1 LGHNA and CDR2 YNFKEQ come from the germline V gene. With 0 bases clipped from V and 6 bases from J, the junction kept 6 bases outside the gene matches. The CDR3 loop is CASSQESGRRAGELFF. Incomplete CDR3 DNA: TGTGCCAGCAGCCAAGAGAGCGGGAGAAGGGCCGGGGAG.

Note on this clone: Read coverage stops 3 residues before the CDR3 terminus; the germline J gene supplies the remainder. The chain links TRBV6-1 to TRBJ2-5; TRBD1 aligns across 8 bases. The CDR3 contains 15 residues. V lost 4 bases and J lost 2; bases outside the gene matches: 6. Germline V gene sequence: CDR1 MNHNS, CDR2 SASEGT. CDR3 residues: CASSGAGTGQETQYF. Incomplete CDR3 DNA: TGTGCCAGCAGTGGGGCCGGGACAGGACAAGAGACC.

Worth noting for this clone: Read coverage stops 3 residues before the CDR3 terminus; the germline J gene supplies the remainder. The V and J genes are TRBV20-1 and TRBJ2-2, with TRBD1 identical over 10 bases. This CDR3 has 16 amino acids. From germline, CDR1 is DFQATT and CDR2 SNEGSKA (reference sequence). The CDR3 DNA, read in part, is TGCAGTGCTAGAGATTATTGGACAGGGGGGGGTTCACCG. Translated, it gives CSARDYWTGGGSP. Given in full, the CDR3 is CSARDYWTGGGSPLFF.

About this clone itself: The read terminates 3 residues before the CDR3 end, so the remaining end is supplied by the germline J gene. This rearrangement joins TRBV5-4 to TRBJ2-3; 12 nucleotides agree with TRBD2. CDR1 is SGHNT and CDR2 is YYREEE in the germline V gene (reference sequence). The V and J ends lost 2 bases and 5 bases, in that order; junction bases with no gene match: 6. The CDR3 is 16 amino acids. CDR3 in amino acids: CASSLRLAGVGDTQYF. Incomplete CDR3 DNA: TGTGCCAGCAGCTTAAGACTAGCGGGAGTGGGAGATACG.

Details on this clone: The sequence runs out 3 residues before the end of the CDR3; the remainder is reconstructed from the germline J gene. The V and J genes are TRBV11-3 and TRBJ1-3; D is undetermined. The CDR3 extends over 13 amino acids. Germline V CDR1 and CDR2: SGHNT, YENEEA. The germline V and J ends were trimmed by 0 bases and 4 bases, with 4 bases remaining between them. The CDR3 here is CASSLDLGNTIYF. The covered CDR3 bases are TGTGCCAGCAGCTTAGATCTGGGAAACACC.

Worth noting for this clone: The read ends 3 residues early relative to the CDR3; the germline J gene fills the gap. The J gene is TRBJ1-2, the V gene TRBV19; D unclear. Germline lookup yields CDR1 LNHDA and CDR2 SQIVND (reference sequence). This CDR3 region has 14 residues. The sequenced part of the CDR3 DNA is TGTGCCAGTAGTATACTGGTTTGGCCAAATGAC. Translating it yields CASSILVWPND. The entire CDR3 is CASSILVWPNDYTF.

As regards this clone: The sequenced fragment ends 3 residues before the CDR3 boundary, so the rest is inferred from the germline J gene. This sequence joins TRBV2 and TRBJ1-2; 9 bases agree with TRBD1. The CDR3 runs to 14 residues. CDR1 is SNHLY, CDR2 FYNNEI, per germline. CDR3 DNA (partial): TGTGCCAGCAGTTCCGGGACAGGGTATAACGAC. This sequence encodes CASSSGTGYND. The full-length CDR3 reads as CASSSGTGYNDYTF.

As regards this clone: The observed sequence ends 3 residues before the CDR3 terminus, with the missing tail filled in from the germline J gene. The chain combines TRBV20-1 with TRBJ2-3; 9 bases map to TRBD1. The CDR3 runs to 14 residues. Trimming removed 4 bases from V and 1 base from J; junction bases left unmatched: 3. Germline lookup yields CDR1 DFQATT and CDR2 SNEGSKA (reference sequence). CDR3 bases read: TGCAGTGCTACGGACAGGGGAGGCACAGATACG. This translates into CSATDRGGTDT. The entire CDR3 is CSATDRGGTDTQYF.

A remark on this clone: The read stops 3 residues short of the end of the CDR3; the missing end is completed from the germline J gene. The rearrangement joins TRBV7-9 to TRBJ2-5; 7 bases are a match to TRBD2. J lost 0 bases, V lost 1 base, and 2 bases had no gene match. Germline V gene lookup returns CDR1 SEHNR and CDR2 FQNEAQ (reference sequence). CDR3 length: 15 residues. The CDR3 sequence is CASSLVGGYQETQYF. The DNA read from the CDR3 is TGTGCCAGCAGCTTAGTGGGGGGGTACCAAGAGACC.

Worth noting for this clone: Sequencing ends 3 residues short of the CDR3 end; the germline J gene provides the rest. The chain is built from TRBV5-1 and TRBJ2-1, with a weak D call TRBD1 (8 bases). Germline-derived CDR1 and CDR2 are SGHRS and YFSETQ. CDR3 size: 15 residues. V was clipped by 2 bases and J by 8 bases, with 17 bases between them. The CDR3 reads CASSLQGGWYDEQFF. The DNA read from the CDR3 is TGCGCCAGCAGCTTACAGGGGGGGTGGTACGATGAG.

To note about this clone: The CDR3 end is not reached by the read, which stops 3 residues before it; the germline J gene fills it in. J is TRBJ1-5 and V is TRBV4-1; 8 bases map to TRBD1. The J segment lost 3 bases and the V segment lost 2 bases, leaving 3 bases of the junction unmatched. The V gene's germline CDR1 is MGHRA and CDR2 YSYEKL. The CDR3 runs 15 residues. CDR3 region: CASSQLQGANQPQHF. CDR3 DNA (partial): TGCGCCAGCAGCCAACTTCAGGGGGCCAATCAGCCC.

Comment on this clone: With the read ending 3 residues before the CDR3 end, the germline J gene is used to fill in that end. The chain combines TRBV14 with TRBJ2-3, with 9 bases identical to TRBD2. The CDR3 consists of 17 residues. Germline V gene lookup returns CDR1 SGHDN and CDR2 FVKESK. Trimming removed 0 bases from V and 2 bases from J; junction bases left unmatched: 6. This CDR3 is CASSQDGGLAVTDTQYF. CDR3 bases read: TGTGCCAGCAGCCAAGATGGGGGACTAGCTGTCACAGATACG.

In regard to this clone: The read halts 3 residues ahead of the CDR3 end, with the missing end drawn from the germline J gene. V usage is TRBV7-9 and J usage is TRBJ1-1; D remains ambiguous. The CDR3 totals 13 residues. Germline values: CDR1 SEHNR, CDR2 FQNEAQ (reference sequence). V dropped 5 bases and J dropped 5 bases, with 12 bases sitting between them. The CDR3 bases that were read are TGTGCCAGCAGCCCCCCACTCGGTACTGAA. Protein product: CASSPPLGTE. The whole CDR3 region reads CASSPPLGTEAFF. The whole variable domain, filled in from reference TRBV7-9 and TRBJ1-1, reads DTGVSQNPRHKITKRGQNVTFRCDPISEHNRLYWYRQTLGQGPEFLTYFQNEAQLEKSRLLSDRFSAERPKGSFSTLEIQRTEQGDSAMYLCASSPPLGTEAFFGQGTRLTVV.

Turning to this clone: Read coverage stops 3 residues before the CDR3 terminus; the germline J gene supplies the remainder. The chain uses TRBV7-7 and TRBJ1-2; D possibly corresponds to TRBD1 (6 bases). The CDR3 spans 12 residues. Germline CDR1 SSHAT, CDR2 FNYEAQ (reference sequence). CDR3 DNA, as far as it was read: TGTGCCAGCAGCTTATCTGGGGGCGAC. Its translation is CASSLSGGD. The entire CDR3 is CASSLSGGDYTF.

Partial CDR3 DNA: TGCGCCAGCAGCGCAATCGGGACTAGCGGCCAAGAGACG. Translation gives CASSAIGTSGQET. The full CDR3 is CASSAIGTSGQETQYF. The chain links TRBV5-1 to TRBJ2-3, with 11 bases that match TRBD2. From the germline J gene comes the end of the CDR3, since the read stops 3 residues before it. Germline assignment: CDR1 SGHRS and CDR2 YFSETQ. The CDR3 spans 16 residues.

Regarding this clone: The CDR3 extends 3 residues past the end of the read, so its final part is completed from the germline J gene. The V gene is TRBV30, the J gene TRBJ1-2, with 10 bases matching TRBD1. The length of the CDR3 is 13 residues. Looked up from germline, CDR1 is GTSNPN and CDR2 is SVGIG (reference sequence). Trimming took 4 bases from V and 7 from J; bases not matched to a gene: 6. The CDR3 reads CAWTADRGRGYTF. Incomplete CDR3 DNA: TGTGCCTGGACCGCCGACAGGGGGCGTGGC.